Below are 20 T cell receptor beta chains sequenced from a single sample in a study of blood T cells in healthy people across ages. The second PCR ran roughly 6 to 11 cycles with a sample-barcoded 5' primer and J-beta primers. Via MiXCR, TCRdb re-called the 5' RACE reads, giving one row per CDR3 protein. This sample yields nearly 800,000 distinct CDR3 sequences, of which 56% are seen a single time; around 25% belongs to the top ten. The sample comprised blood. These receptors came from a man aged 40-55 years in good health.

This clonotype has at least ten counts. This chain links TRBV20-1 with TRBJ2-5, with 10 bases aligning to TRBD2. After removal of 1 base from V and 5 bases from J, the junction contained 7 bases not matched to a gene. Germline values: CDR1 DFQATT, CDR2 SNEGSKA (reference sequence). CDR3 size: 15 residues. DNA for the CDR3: TGCAGTGCTAGAGTAGCGGGGGGTGGCGGGGAGACCCAGTACTTC. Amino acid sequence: CSARVAGGGGETQYF.

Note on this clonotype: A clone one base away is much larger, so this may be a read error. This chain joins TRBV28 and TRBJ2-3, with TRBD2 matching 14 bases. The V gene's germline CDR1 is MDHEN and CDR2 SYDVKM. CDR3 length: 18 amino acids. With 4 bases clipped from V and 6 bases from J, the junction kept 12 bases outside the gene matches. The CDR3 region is CASSSGLAGAGEMDTQYF. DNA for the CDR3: TGTGCCAGCAGTTCGGGACTAGCGGGGGCTGGTGAAATGGATACGCAGTATTTT.

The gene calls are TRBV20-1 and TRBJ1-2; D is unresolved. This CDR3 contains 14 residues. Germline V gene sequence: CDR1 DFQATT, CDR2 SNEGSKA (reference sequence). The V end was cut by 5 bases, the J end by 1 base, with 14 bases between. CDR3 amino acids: CSAGTPRVNYGYTF. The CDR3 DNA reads TGCAGTGCTGGAACCCCTCGGGTTAACTATGGCTACACCTTC.

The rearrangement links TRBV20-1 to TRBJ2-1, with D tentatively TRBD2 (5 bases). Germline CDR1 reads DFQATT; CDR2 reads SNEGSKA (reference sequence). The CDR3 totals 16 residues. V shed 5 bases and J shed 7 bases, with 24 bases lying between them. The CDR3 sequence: CSAYGGQVGLGNEQFF. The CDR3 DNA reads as TGCAGTGCTTATGGAGGTCAGGTCGGGTTGGGGAATGAGCAGTTCTTC.

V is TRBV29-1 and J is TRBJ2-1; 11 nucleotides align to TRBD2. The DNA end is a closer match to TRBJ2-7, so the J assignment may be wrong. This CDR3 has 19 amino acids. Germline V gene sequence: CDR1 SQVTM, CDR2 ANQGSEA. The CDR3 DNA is TGCAGCGTTGAACAACTAGCGGGAGACGAAAGGAGCTCCTACAATGAGCAGTACTTC. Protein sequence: CSVEQLAGDERSSYNEQYF.

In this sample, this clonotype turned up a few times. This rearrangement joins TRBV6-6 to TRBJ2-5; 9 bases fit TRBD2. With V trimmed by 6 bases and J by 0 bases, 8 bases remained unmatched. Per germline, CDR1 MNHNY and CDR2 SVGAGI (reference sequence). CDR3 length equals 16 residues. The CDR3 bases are TGTGCCAGCAGGGCATGGACTAGCGTAGACCAAGAGACCCAGTACTTC. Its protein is CASRAWTSVDQETQYF.

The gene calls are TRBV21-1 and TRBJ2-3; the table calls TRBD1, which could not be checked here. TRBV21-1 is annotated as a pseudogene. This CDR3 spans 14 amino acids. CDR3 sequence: CASSPRTGADTQYF. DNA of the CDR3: TGTGCCAGCAGCCCCCGGACAGGGGCAGATACGCAGTATTTT.

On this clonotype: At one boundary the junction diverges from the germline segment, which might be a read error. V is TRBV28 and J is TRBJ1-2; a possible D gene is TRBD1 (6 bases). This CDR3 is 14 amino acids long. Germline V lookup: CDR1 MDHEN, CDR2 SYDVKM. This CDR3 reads CVSSLQGPGGGYTF. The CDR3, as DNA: TGTGTCAGCAGTTTGCAGGGGCCCGGGGGGGGCTACACCTTC.

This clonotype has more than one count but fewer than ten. CDR3 in amino acids: CASSYSRTRQPYEQYF. In nucleotides, the CDR3 is TGTGCCAGCAGTTACTCGAGGACTAGGCAGCCCTACGAGCAGTACTTC. This chain connects TRBV6-5 to TRBJ2-7; 7 bases match TRBD2. Germline lookup yields CDR1 MNHEY and CDR2 SVGAGI. This CDR3 has 16 residues. With V trimmed by 0 bases and J by 2 bases, 7 bases remained unmatched.

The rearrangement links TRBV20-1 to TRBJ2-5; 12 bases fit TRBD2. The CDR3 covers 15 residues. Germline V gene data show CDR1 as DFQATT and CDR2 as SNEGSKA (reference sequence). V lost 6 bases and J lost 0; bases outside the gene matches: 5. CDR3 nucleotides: TGCAGTGCCTCCGGGACTAGCGGGTACCAAGAGACCCAGTACTTC. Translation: CSASGTSGYQETQYF.

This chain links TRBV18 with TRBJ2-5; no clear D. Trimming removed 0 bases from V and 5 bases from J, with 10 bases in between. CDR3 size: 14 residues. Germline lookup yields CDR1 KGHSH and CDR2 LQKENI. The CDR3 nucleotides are TGTGCCAGCTCACCACCGGTAGAGTCCGAGACCCAGTACTTC. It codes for CASSPPVESETQYF.

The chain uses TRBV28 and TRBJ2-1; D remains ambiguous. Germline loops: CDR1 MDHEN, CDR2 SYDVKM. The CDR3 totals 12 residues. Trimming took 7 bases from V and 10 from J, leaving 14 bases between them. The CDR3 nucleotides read TGTGCCAGCACTGACCGAATGACAGAGCAGTTCTTC. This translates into CASTDRMTEQFF.

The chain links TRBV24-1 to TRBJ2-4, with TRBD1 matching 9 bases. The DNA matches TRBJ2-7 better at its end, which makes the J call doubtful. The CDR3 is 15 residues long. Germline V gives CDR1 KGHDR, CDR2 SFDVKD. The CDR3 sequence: CATGVRDRADYEQYF. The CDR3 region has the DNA TGTGCCACGGGAGTCCGGGACAGGGCAGACTACGAGCAGTACTTC.

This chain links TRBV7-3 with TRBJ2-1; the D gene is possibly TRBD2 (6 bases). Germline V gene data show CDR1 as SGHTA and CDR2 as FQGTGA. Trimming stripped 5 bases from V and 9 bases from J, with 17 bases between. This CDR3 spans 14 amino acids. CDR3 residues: CASSPRDSRAEQFF. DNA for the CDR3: TGTGCCAGCAGCCCGAGGGACTCGCGGGCTGAGCAGTTCTTC.

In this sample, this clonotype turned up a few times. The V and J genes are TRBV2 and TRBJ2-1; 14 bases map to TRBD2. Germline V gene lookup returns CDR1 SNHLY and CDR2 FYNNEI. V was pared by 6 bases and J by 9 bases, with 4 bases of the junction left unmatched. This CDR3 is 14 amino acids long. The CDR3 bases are TGTGCCAGCAGGACTAGCGGGGGGGCCACTGAGCAGTTCTTC. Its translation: CASRTSGGATEQFF.

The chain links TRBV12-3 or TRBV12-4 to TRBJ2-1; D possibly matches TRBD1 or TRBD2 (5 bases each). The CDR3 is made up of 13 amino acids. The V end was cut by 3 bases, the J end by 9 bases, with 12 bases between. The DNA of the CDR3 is TGTGCCAGCAGTTTTGGGGACCTCCTTGAGCAGTTCTTC. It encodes CASSFGDLLEQFF.

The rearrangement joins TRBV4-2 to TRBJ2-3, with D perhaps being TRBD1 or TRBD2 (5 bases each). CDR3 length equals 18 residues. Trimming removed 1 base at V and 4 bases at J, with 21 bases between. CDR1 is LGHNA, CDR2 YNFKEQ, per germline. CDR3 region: CASSQGEQAALGADTQYF. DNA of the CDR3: TGTGCCAGCAGCCAAGGAGAACAGGCCGCCTTGGGGGCAGATACGCAGTATTTT.

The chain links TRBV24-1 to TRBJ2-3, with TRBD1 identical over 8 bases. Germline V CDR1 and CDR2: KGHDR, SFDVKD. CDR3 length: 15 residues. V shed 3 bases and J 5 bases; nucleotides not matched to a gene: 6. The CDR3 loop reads CATSDRTGLQDTQYF. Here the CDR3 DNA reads TGTGCCACCAGTGATCGGACAGGGCTACAAGATACGCAGTATTTT.

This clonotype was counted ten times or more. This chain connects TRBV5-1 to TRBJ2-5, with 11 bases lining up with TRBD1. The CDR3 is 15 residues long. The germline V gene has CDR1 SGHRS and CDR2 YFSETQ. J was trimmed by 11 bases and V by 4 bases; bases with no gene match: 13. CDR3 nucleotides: TGCGCCAGCAGCCAGGACAGGGGGCTGGTTAGTGAGCAGTACTTC. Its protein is CASSQDRGLVSEQYF.

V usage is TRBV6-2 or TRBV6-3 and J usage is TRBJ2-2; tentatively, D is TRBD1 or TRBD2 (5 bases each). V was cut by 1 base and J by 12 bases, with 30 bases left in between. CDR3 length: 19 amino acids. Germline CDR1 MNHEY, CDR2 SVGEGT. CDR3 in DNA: TGTGCCAGCAGTTACTTGATTACCGGGACCCAAAAAGCCCCGGGCAAGCTGTTTTTT. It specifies CASSYLITGTQKAPGKLFF.